Sequencing of this TCR beta chain was carried out in a study of cytomegalovirus exposure and HLA in healthy donors. This clone was observed a handful of times. The study ran its PCR with 60 Vbeta and 13 Jbeta primers. The assay was immunoSEQ multiplex PCR, and TCRdb's table has in-frame clones only and misses some. The sample holds fewer than 200,000 clones, under 9.5% seen once. The CDR3 loop spans 17 amino acids. V dropped 0 bases and J dropped 1 base, with 15 bases sitting between them. Germline V lookup: CDR1 SEHNR, CDR2 FQNEAQ (reference sequence). The J gene is TRBJ1-2, the V gene TRBV7-9; D uncertain. The source of this sequence is a woman in her twenties or thirties in good health and CMV-seropositive. Specimen: PBMCs. This CDR3 is CASSLAPLGSYNYGYTF. DNA of the CDR3: TGTGCCAGCAGCTTAGCGCCTCTGGGCAGTTATAACTATGGCTACACCTTC. The full variable domain, with the rest looked up from reference TRBV7-9 and TRBJ1-2, is DTGVSQNPRHKITKRGQNVTFRCDPISEHNRLYWYRQTLGQGPEFLTYFQNEAQLEKSRLLSDRFSAERPKGSFSTLEIQRTEQGDSAMYLCASSLAPLGSYNYGYTFGSGTRLTVV.